This entry concerns a single T cell receptor (beta chain). Its recognized antigen is unknown. Qualities for individual bases were not recorded, and no much larger clone is one base off. The sample originates from a study of cytomegalovirus exposure and HLA in healthy donors (dated by TCRdb to the late 2010s). Context from the whole study: According to an earlier analysis of several hundred of the donors, 200 million or so T cells yielded 90 million to 130 million unique TCR beta sequences and 276 Gb of sequence data. Roughly 300 gigabases of sequencing data and 70 million to 100 million unique TCR sequences were included in an early release covering about 620 HLA-typed donors. Of the 300 to 450 genotyped donors, approximately 83% fell in the genetic ancestry cluster associated with self-reported Caucasian donors. The study was designed to test whether signatures of past pathogen exposure could be identified by cataloging public T cell receptors. Using immunosequencing, the study profiled T cell repertoires from 640 or so subjects and related those repertoires to cytomegalovirus serostatus. In addition to the first cohort of around 670 subjects, a separate validation cohort of approximately 130 different subjects was used. To predict cytomegalovirus infection status, the study brought together high-throughput TCR immunosequencing, statistical association of individual TCRs with disease status, and machine learning. A later analysis re-analyzed previously published TCR beta repertoires from 600 to 850 donors and added high-resolution HLA genotyping to study TCR occurrence patterns. Rather than using new phenotypic data, the later analysis identified candidate immune exposures from TCR beta sequences and from how often those sequences occurred across donors. In an earlier analysis of roughly 540 of the donors, high-throughput TCR beta sequencing was used to judge whether each TCR beta V gene segment behaved as functional or pseudogenic. Donor age, sex, ethnicity and CMV serostatus were compiled together with the repertoire data. In a later genetic analysis, genome-wide SNP genotypes for about three fifths of the roughly 670 donors were used, and that subset was treated as a discovery cohort. All discovery cohort repertoires had been generated using a single sequencing platform. HLA typing included class I and class II loci at four-digit resolution. Typing coverage differed by locus: A, B, C, DRB1 and DQB1 were typed in roughly 620-630 donors, DQA1 in roughly 500, DPA1 in around 600, and DPB1 in roughly 470. A few DR-DQ haplotypes were treated as single units for association and clustering because of strong linkage in the cohort. Among 300 to 500 genotyped donors of the cohort, an average of about 220,000 unique TCR beta nucleotide sequences was sequenced per donor, of which roughly 17% were non-productive. Beyond this particular receptor, the publication reports: A group of highly shared sequence variants was considered likely to be a technical artifact of the sequencing pipeline. The study gave a list of some 150 TCR beta chains associated with cytomegalovirus. Roughly uniform sequencing depth across donors was assumed in presence/absence analyses, although this assumption may not hold. It was suggested by the authors that the approach could potentially be generalized to other disease states and immunological phenotypes. Correlated functional status among segregating V segments might be attributable to linkage disequilibrium, but an unknown experimental factor could not be ruled out. A later genetic analysis associated a missense DCLRE1C variant with V-gene and J-gene trimming of TCR beta chains, and an independent cohort replicated the association. A later analysis found that TCR association rates varied across HLA loci, with DRB1 alleles showing the most associated TCRs and HLA-C alleles the fewest. Because the 87-base-pair reads could not distinguish some IMGT-functional V segments, including TRBV6-2 and TRBV6-3, those segments were excluded. In a later analysis, HLA-associated TCR beta chains were found to be more clonally expanded and to have lower generation probabilities than equally common non-associated chains. The cohort was sequenced for TCR beta chains only, and without alpha or paired-chain data the features that could be detected were limited. Assigning TCR associations to individual alleles was difficult when HLA alleles, especially DR and DQ, strongly co-occurred. According to a later genetic analysis, donors in an Asian-associated ancestry cluster had fewer N-insertions in productive TCRs than the approximately 670-donor mean. Over 15 rarely observed V segments, including chromosome 9 orphons, were excluded from the earlier analysis of approximately 500 of the donors because counts were too low. Across donors, most TCR sequences were observed very rarely, whereas some public TCRs were present in many individuals. A later analysis found that most CMV-associated TCR beta chains appeared HLA-restricted, with HLA associations seemingly driven largely by CMV exposure. In a later analysis, several top co-occurrence clusters were reported to appear linked to parvovirus B19, influenza, CMV and Epstein-Barr virus. In both the original and validation cohorts, the classifier was reported to diagnose cytomegalovirus status with high specificity and sensitivity. An earlier analysis of approximately 600 of the donors showed that most TCR beta V segments appeared in productive rearrangements either about 87% or about 30% of the time, which broadly matched IMGT annotations. In vitro tests confirmed that a few of the cytomegalovirus-associated TCR beta chains recognize cytomegalovirus antigens. Because some donors lacked HLA typing at each locus, the association tests relied only on the typed subset. The only immune exposure information available for the cohort was CMV serostatus. Specific HLA alleles were associated with roughly 17,000 TCR beta sequences at a false discovery rate of 0.05 in a later analysis. A further reported finding was that TCR beta sequences accurately predicted the HLA-A and HLA-B alleles for most subjects in the first cohort.

The germline V gene (reference sequence) specifies MNHNY as CDR1 and SVGAGI as CDR2. Relative to germline, V is missing 6 bases and J is missing 1 base, with 3 bases of the junction outside any gene match. The CDR3, from cysteine to phenylalanine, totals 15 residues. The read is trimmed to its CDR3 DNA, 45 bases read in frame from base 1. The cohort was made up of 650 to 700 healthy bone marrow donors. At the time of sampling, all cohort members were nominally healthy, though unrecorded immune exposures were likely present. The donor tested CMV seropositive, placing the donor among the 290 or so seropositive members of the cohort. A peripheral blood sample was provided by each donor, and peripheral blood mononuclear cells were used for TCR beta sequencing. Genomic DNA was extracted from the blood cell samples with the Qiagen DNeasy Blood Extraction Kit. The method was the immunoSEQ multiplex PCR assay. A mixture of 60 forward primers for TCR Vbeta segments and 13 reverse primers for TCR Jbeta segments was used in the multiplex PCR. The CDR3 region of rearranged TCR beta genes was amplified from genomic DNA by a multiplex PCR assay. On the Illumina HiSeq System, the amplified TCR beta libraries were sequenced as 87-base-pair reads. Regarding the original processing steps: Across the 670 or so repertoires, a later analysis counted tens of millions of unique TCR beta chains, 8.5 million to 12 million of which were shared by at least two donors. Raw reads were error-corrected and collapsed into unique sequences with a nearest-neighbor algorithm that merged closely related sequences to remove PCR and sequencing errors. To assign V, D and J gene segments, CDR3 sequences were aligned to IMGT reference sequences. Each retained sequence needed at least a six-nucleotide match to both a V gene segment and a J gene segment. A rearrangement counted as productive if the CDR3 had no stop codons and remained in frame with V and J, and every other rearrangement counted as non-productive. CDR3 was defined by IMGT convention, running from the second conserved V-encoded cysteine to the conserved J-encoded phenylalanine. The earlier analysis of about 640 of the donors excluded any sequence lacking an unambiguous match to a single V gene segment. In an earlier analysis of a few hundred of the donors, a V segment was called functional when productive rearrangements were above 56.7%, and segregating when the standard deviation between donors exceeded 5%. A statistical classification framework was developed to diagnose cytomegalovirus status using the catalog of TCR beta chain sequences. A later analysis assigned V and J genes by comparing TCR nucleotide sequences with IMGT/GENE-DB human TR gene sequences. Using the TCRdist pipeline, a later analysis assigned CDR3 sequences along with most-parsimonious VDJ recombination scenarios. In a later analysis, each TCR beta chain was defined by its CDR3 amino acid sequence together with its V-gene family, and reads without a unique V-gene family were excluded. In a later analysis, fewer than 650 highly shared, low-generation-probability nucleotide sequences were removed to address suspected cross-contamination and a sequencing artifact. In a later analysis, a clonal expansion index for each public chain was calculated from normalized within-repertoire ranks of inferred template counts. In a later analysis, generation probabilities were computed using a VDJ recombination model fitted to out-of-frame rearrangements, and the results were checked against IGoR. In a later analysis, TCR-TCR, TCR-HLA and TCR-CMV co-occurrence was scored with hypergeometric tests, and a repertoire-size bias correction was applied to TCR pairs. To estimate false discovery rates, a later analysis permuted the HLA or CMV assignments 20 times. In a later analysis, co-occurring TCRs were grouped using DBSCAN, and TCRdist sequence similarity was added for clustering within HLA-allele-positive subsets. Repertoires with fewer than 30,000 or more than 120,000 public chains were left out of co-occurrence clustering, as were five repertoires with anomalous nucleotide sharing. TCRdb's version of the immuneACCESS table is confined to in-frame rearrangements and falls short of the full clone set. An unresolved V gene accounts for under half of the shortfall where checked; the remainder is of unknown origin. The DNA was the basis for D and trimming; V, J and clone size are from that table. Present in this sample are about 150,000 clones, approximately 63% of which were seen just once. Clones ranked in the top ten supply approximately 2% of the sample.

The sequenced material came from PBMCs. The chain links TRBV6-6 with TRBJ1-5; a stretch of 10 junction bases matches TRBD1. The clonotype comes from a woman aged 60-75 years in good health and CMV-seropositive. CDR3 loop: CASRQGQGSNQPQHF. The DNA sequence is given as TGTGCCAGCAGACAGGGACAGGGGAGCAATCAGCCCCAGCATTTT.